This T cell receptor (beta chain) was sequenced for a study of blood T cell repertoires in COVID-19. On the study more broadly: Samples representing acute and convalescent COVID-19 were sourced from the United States, Italy and Spain. The analysed material was cDNA or gDNA that came from T cells, B-cell-depleted T cells, or PBMCs.

As handled by the study authors: Nucleated cell number was recorded as an estimate derived from reference gene primer amplification. This table comes from immunoSEQ multiplex PCR, and its TCRdb copy is limited to in-frame clones, with some not included. V and J calls and clone size are as listed in that table; D and trimming were resolved from the DNA. The repertoire has about 53,000 clones, around four fifths of them found once; the top ten carry 11% to 15%. CDR3 length: 17 residues. The V gene end was trimmed by 2 bases and the J gene end by 6 bases; junction bases not matched to a gene: 9. Germline V gives CDR1 MNHNS, CDR2 SASEGT.

The chain combines TRBV6-1 with TRBJ2-2, with 10 bases lining up with TRBD1. Input material: peripheral blood. The sequence was obtained from a human donor in a cohort sampled during active COVID-19. CDR3 residues: CASSEIRQGAFAGELFF. CDR3 bases: TGTGCCAGCAGTGAAATCCGACAGGGGGCTTTCGCCGGGGAGCTGTTTTTT.